This is a list of T cell receptor beta chains from one sample in a study of T cells after posttransplantation cyclophosphamide. Produced via immunoSEQ multiplex PCR; TCRdb's table is partial and in-frame only. The data contain approximately 56,000 clones, roughly 94% of them singletons. The sequenced sample was PBMCs. The receptor source for this set is a woman aged 25-40 years in good health and a related stem cell transplant donor. The CDR3 runs from the conserved cysteine through the conserved F or W. A D gene is named only where the DNA matches it firmly. The size field is filled for only some rows; it gives once, few, many or a size class.

J gene: TRBJ2-3
V gene: TRBV28
clone size: .
D gene: TRBD1
CDR3 protein: CASSTSGQYTDTQYF
CDR3 DNA: TGTGCCAGCAGCACCTCGGGACAGTACACAGATACGCAGTATTTT

J gene: TRBJ1-2
V gene: TRBV19
clone size: .
D gene: TRBD1
CDR3 protein: CASSEDRGRGHYGYTF
CDR3 DNA: TGTGCCAGTAGCGAAGACAGGGGGCGAGGGCACTATGGCTACACCTTC

J gene: TRBJ2-5
V gene: TRBV7-2
clone size: .
D gene: .
CDR3 protein: CASSSDRAGGEETQYF
CDR3 DNA: TGTGCCAGCAGCTCCGACAGGGCCGGAGGGGAAGAGACCCAGTACTTC

J gene: TRBJ2-7
V gene: TRBV19
clone size: .
D gene: TRBD1
CDR3 protein: CATERDRGATEQYF
CDR3 DNA: TGTGCCACCGAGCGGGACAGGGGTGCGACCGAGCAGTACTTC

J gene: TRBJ2-3
V gene: TRBV9
clone size: .
D gene: .
CDR3 protein: CASSVSGFTDTQYF
CDR3 DNA: TGTGCCAGCAGCGTTTCGGGATTCACAGATACGCAGTATTTT

J gene: TRBJ1-2
V gene: TRBV4-1
clone size: .
D gene: .
CDR3 protein: CASSQDTGFGYTF
CDR3 DNA: TGCGCCAGCAGCCAAGATACGGGATTCGGCTACACCTTC

J gene: TRBJ2-1
V gene: TRBV19
clone size: .
D gene: TRBD2
CDR3 protein: CASSRPSGGAYNEQFF
CDR3 DNA: TGTGCCAGTAGTCGACCTAGCGGGGGGGCCTACAATGAGCAGTTCTTC

J gene: TRBJ1-2
V gene: TRBV19
clone size: .
D gene: TRBD1
CDR3 protein: CASSSPRDRGGYGYTF
CDR3 DNA: TGTGCCAGTAGTTCTCCGCGGGACAGGGGTGGGTATGGCTACACCTTC

J gene: TRBJ1-2
V gene: TRBV5-1
clone size: .
D gene: .
CDR3 protein: CASSRDTMVYGYTF
CDR3 DNA: TGCGCCAGCAGCCGCGACACAATGGTCTATGGCTACACCTTC

J gene: TRBJ1-4
V gene: TRBV9
clone size: .
D gene: .
CDR3 protein: CASSVGWGGWEKLFF
CDR3 DNA: TGTGCCAGCAGCGTAGGGTGGGGAGGGTGGGAAAAACTGTTTTTT

J gene: TRBJ2-1
V gene: TRBV27
clone size: .
D gene: TRBD1
CDR3 protein: CASSLLGTGGEQFF
CDR3 DNA: TGTGCCAGCAGTTTACTCGGGACAGGGGGGGAACAGTTCTTC

J gene: TRBJ1-2
V gene: TRBV19
clone size: .
D gene: .
CDR3 protein: CASSMSMRYYGYTF
CDR3 DNA: TGTGCCAGTAGTATGAGCATGAGGTACTATGGCTACACCTTC

J gene: TRBJ1-1
V gene: TRBV6-5
clone size: .
D gene: TRBD1
CDR3 protein: CASSLQGPSTEAFF
CDR3 DNA: TGTGCCAGCAGTCTACAGGGGCCATCCACTGAAGCTTTCTTT

J gene: TRBJ2-5
V gene: TRBV2
clone size: .
D gene: TRBD2
CDR3 protein: CASSVNGGAGETQYF
CDR3 DNA: TGTGCCAGCAGTGTAAACGGGGGGGCCGGGGAGACCCAGTACTTC

J gene: TRBJ2-7
V gene: TRBV2
clone size: .
D gene: .
CDR3 protein: CASTPPGLDSYEQYF
CDR3 DNA: TGTGCCAGCACCCCACCGGGACTGGACTCCTACGAGCAGTACTTC

J gene: TRBJ2-7
V gene: TRBV7-9
clone size: .
D gene: .
CDR3 protein: CASSSLADRSYEQYF
CDR3 DNA: TGTGCCAGCAGCTCCTTAGCGGACCGCTCCTACGAGCAGTACTTC

J gene: TRBJ2-5
V gene: TRBV25-1
clone size: few
D gene: TRBD2
CDR3 protein: CASSELTSGGPKTQYF
CDR3 DNA: TGTGCCAGCAGTGAATTGACTAGCGGGGGCCCCAAGACCCAGTACTTC

J gene: TRBJ1-1
V gene: TRBV6-4
clone size: .
D gene: .
CDR3 protein: CASSDWARGGGPEAFF
CDR3 DNA: TGTGCCAGCAGTGACTGGGCGCGTGGGGGGGGGCCTGAAGCTTTCTTT

J gene: TRBJ2-7
V gene: TRBV5-1
clone size: .
D gene: TRBD2
CDR3 protein: CASSLAGGTSYEQYF
CDR3 DNA: TGCGCCAGCAGCTTGGCGGGGGGGACCTCCTACGAGCAGTACTTC

J gene: TRBJ1-1
V gene: TRBV9
clone size: .
D gene: .
CDR3 protein: CASSPRPGNTEAFF
CDR3 DNA: TGTGCCAGCAGCCCAAGACCGGGGAACACTGAAGCTTTCTTT

J gene: TRBJ2-7
V gene: TRBV13
clone size: .
D gene: .
CDR3 protein: CASSGDRLYEQYF
CDR3 DNA: TGTGCCAGCAGCGGCGACAGGCTCTACGAGCAGTACTTC

J gene: TRBJ2-1
V gene: TRBV4-2
clone size: .
D gene: .
CDR3 protein: CASSQDSRRGLYNEQFF
CDR3 DNA: TGTGCCAGCAGCCAAGATTCCCGGCGGGGGCTCTACAATGAGCAGTTCTTC

J gene: TRBJ2-1
V gene: TRBV28
clone size: .
D gene: TRBD1
CDR3 protein: CASGTGLDNEQFF
CDR3 DNA: TGTGCCAGCGGGACAGGACTGGACAATGAGCAGTTCTTC

J gene: TRBJ1-6
V gene: TRBV19
clone size: .
D gene: TRBD1
CDR3 protein: CASQPGQGLRSSSPLHF
CDR3 DNA: TGTGCCAGTCAACCGGGACAGGGGCTTCGCAGTTCGTCACCCCTCCACTTT

J gene: TRBJ2-7
V gene: TRBV7-9
clone size: .
D gene: .
CDR3 protein: CASTPRDSYEQYF
CDR3 DNA: TGTGCCAGCACCCCTCGGGACTCTTACGAGCAGTACTTC

J gene: TRBJ2-4
V gene: TRBV6-6
clone size: .
D gene: .
CDR3 protein: CASALGIEAKNIQYF
CDR3 DNA: TGTGCCAGCGCTCTAGGCATAGAAGCCAAAAACATTCAGTACTTC

J gene: TRBJ2-1
V gene: TRBV7-6
clone size: .
D gene: .
CDR3 protein: CASSFETGREQFF
CDR3 DNA: TGTGCCAGCAGCTTCGAGACAGGACGTGAGCAGTTCTTC

J gene: TRBJ2-3
V gene: TRBV20-1
clone size: .
D gene: .
CDR3 protein: CSAHRADTQYF
CDR3 DNA: TGCAGTGCTCATCGAGCCGATACGCAGTATTTT

J gene: TRBJ2-1
V gene: TRBV10-3
clone size: .
D gene: .
CDR3 protein: CAIRFGAYNEQFF
CDR3 DNA: TGTGCCATCAGGTTCGGTGCCTACAATGAGCAGTTCTTC

J gene: TRBJ1-6
V gene: TRBV19
clone size: once
D gene: .
CDR3 protein: CASRKSSYNSPLHF
CDR3 DNA: TGCGCCAGTAGAAAGAGCTCCTATAATTCACCCCTCCACTTT

J gene: TRBJ2-1
V gene: TRBV5-4
clone size: .
D gene: TRBD1
CDR3 protein: CASSTGTAPYNEQFF
CDR3 DNA: TGTGCCAGCAGCACAGGGACAGCCCCCTACAATGAGCAGTTCTTC

J gene: TRBJ1-3
V gene: TRBV30
clone size: .
D gene: .
CDR3 protein: CAWIPRGARGNTIYF
CDR3 DNA: TGTGCCTGGATTCCCCGGGGGGCGCGGGGAAACACCATATATTTT

J gene: TRBJ1-3
V gene: TRBV19
clone size: .
D gene: .
CDR3 protein: CATQEESGNTIYF
CDR3 DNA: TGTGCCACCCAGGAGGAGTCTGGAAACACCATATATTTT

J gene: TRBJ2-5
V gene: TRBV5-4
clone size: .
D gene: TRBD1
CDR3 protein: CASSGDSQETQYF
CDR3 DNA: TGTGCCAGCAGCGGGGACAGCCAAGAGACCCAGTACTTC

J gene: TRBJ2-7
V gene: TRBV2
clone size: .
D gene: TRBD2
CDR3 protein: CASSESASGGDEQYF
CDR3 DNA: TGTGCCAGCAGTGAATCGGCTAGCGGGGGAGACGAGCAGTACTTC

J gene: TRBJ1-6
V gene: TRBV9
clone size: .
D gene: .
CDR3 protein: CASSVGQNLNSPLHF
CDR3 DNA: TGTGCCAGCAGCGTAGGACAGAACCTTAATTCACCCCTCCACTTT

J gene: TRBJ1-2
V gene: TRBV10-3
clone size: .
D gene: .
CDR3 protein: CAISEIRQKTYYGYTF
CDR3 DNA: TGTGCCATCAGTGAGATAAGGCAGAAGACTTACTATGGCTACACCTTC

J gene: TRBJ2-7
V gene: TRBV20-1
clone size: .
D gene: .
CDR3 protein: CSAPRGYEQYF
CDR3 DNA: TGCAGTGCTCCCAGGGGATACGAGCAGTACTTC

J gene: TRBJ1-1
V gene: TRBV6-5
clone size: .
D gene: .
CDR3 protein: CASEGNTEAFF
CDR3 DNA: TGTGCCAGTGAGGGGAACACTGAAGCTTTCTTT

J gene: TRBJ2-7
V gene: TRBV5-4
clone size: .
D gene: .
CDR3 protein: CASSPDGGSYEQYF
CDR3 DNA: TGTGCCAGCAGCCCGGACGGGGGCTCCTACGAGCAGTACTTC

J gene: TRBJ1-6
V gene: TRBV7-2
clone size: .
D gene: .
CDR3 protein: CASSPGGGSPLHF
CDR3 DNA: TGTGCCAGCAGCCCCGGGGGAGGGTCACCCCTCCACTTT

J gene: TRBJ1-1
V gene: TRBV6-6
clone size: .
D gene: .
CDR3 protein: CASSYSGGGNTEAFF
CDR3 DNA: TGTGCCAGCAGTTACTCGGGGGGTGGGAACACTGAAGCTTTCTTT

J gene: TRBJ1-5
V gene: TRBV21-1
clone size: .
D gene: .
CDR3 protein: CARRQGAAGNQPQHF
CDR3 DNA: TGTGCCAGGAGACAGGGGGCAGCTGGCAATCAGCCCCAGCATTTT

J gene: TRBJ1-5
V gene: TRBV5-1
clone size: .
D gene: TRBD1
CDR3 protein: CASSFDRDQPQHF
CDR3 DNA: TGCGCCAGCAGCTTTGACAGGGATCAGCCCCAGCATTTT

J gene: TRBJ2-3
V gene: TRBV2
clone size: .
D gene: TRBD1
CDR3 protein: CASSEAQGESTDTQYF
CDR3 DNA: TGTGCCAGCAGTGAAGCGCAGGGGGAAAGCACAGATACGCAGTATTTT

J gene: TRBJ1-6
V gene: TRBV14
clone size: .
D gene: .
CDR3 protein: CASSQFTAESSPLHF
CDR3 DNA: TGTGCCAGCAGCCAATTCACAGCGGAGAGTTCACCCCTCCACTTT

J gene: TRBJ2-1
V gene: TRBV11-2
clone size: .
D gene: .
CDR3 protein: CASSPLLVSNEQFF
CDR3 DNA: TGTGCCAGCAGCCCGTTACTAGTGTCCAATGAGCAGTTCTTC

J gene: TRBJ2-7
V gene: TRBV6-5
clone size: .
D gene: .
CDR3 protein: CASRQGVIYEQYF
CDR3 DNA: TGTGCCAGCAGACAGGGAGTAATCTACGAGCAGTACTTC

J gene: TRBJ1-5
V gene: TRBV27
clone size: once
D gene: .
CDR3 protein: CASSLNLNQPQHF
CDR3 DNA: TGTGCCAGCAGTTTAAACCTAAATCAGCCCCAGCATTTT

J gene: TRBJ1-1
V gene: TRBV6-5
clone size: .
D gene: .
CDR3 protein: CASSLSGNTEAFF
CDR3 DNA: TGTGCCAGCAGTCTTTCAGGGAACACTGAAGCTTTCTTT

J gene: TRBJ1-6
V gene: TRBV19
clone size: once
D gene: TRBD1
CDR3 protein: CASMSQHTRDRGYNSPLHF
CDR3 DNA: TGTGCCAGTATGTCCCAGCATACTCGGGACAGGGGTTATAATTCACCCCTCCACTTT

J gene: TRBJ1-1
V gene: TRBV5-5
clone size: .
D gene: .
CDR3 protein: CASGLTANTEAFF
CDR3 DNA: TGTGCCAGCGGTTTGACAGCGAACACTGAAGCTTTCTTT

J gene: TRBJ2-7
V gene: TRBV2
clone size: .
D gene: TRBD1
CDR3 protein: CASSERQGSEQYF
CDR3 DNA: TGTGCCAGCAGTGAGAGACAGGGGAGCGAGCAGTACTTC

J gene: TRBJ1-3
V gene: TRBV7-7
clone size: .
D gene: .
CDR3 protein: CASSLDGDSGNTIYF
CDR3 DNA: TGTGCCAGCAGCTTAGACGGAGACTCTGGAAACACCATATATTTT

J gene: TRBJ1-5
V gene: TRBV5-1
clone size: .
D gene: TRBD1
CDR3 protein: CASSLGTGPNQPQHF
CDR3 DNA: TGCGCCAGCAGCTTGGGGACAGGCCCCAATCAGCCCCAGCATTTT

J gene: TRBJ2-5
V gene: TRBV12-5
clone size: .
D gene: TRBD1
CDR3 protein: CASGLTTHVGDRGPETQYF
CDR3 DNA: TGTGCTAGTGGTTTGACGACTCACGTTGGGGACAGGGGGCCAGAGACCCAGTACTTC

J gene: TRBJ1-5
V gene: TRBV19
clone size: .
D gene: .
CDR3 protein: CASSIRHGGGNQPQHF
CDR3 DNA: TGTGCCAGTAGTATTAGGCACGGCGGTGGCAATCAGCCCCAGCATTTT

J gene: TRBJ2-2
V gene: TRBV29-1
clone size: .
D gene: .
CDR3 protein: CSALLPLGGYGELFF
CDR3 DNA: TGCAGCGCTTTGTTGCCGCTAGGGGGTTACGGGGAGCTGTTTTTT

J gene: TRBJ2-7
V gene: TRBV11-2
clone size: .
D gene: TRBD2
CDR3 protein: CASSVGLAGSYEQYF
CDR3 DNA: TGTGCCAGCAGCGTGGGACTAGCGGGAAGCTACGAGCAGTACTTC